Below, 6 T cell receptor beta chains from the same sample are listed, as sequenced in a study of Ad26.COV2.S vaccination and SARS-CoV-2 variants. The data were produced by immunoSEQ multiplex PCR, yet TCRdb's version contains in-frame clones alone and is incomplete. The table lists a few hundred thousand clones, approximately 87% of them singletons. Documented treatment: roughly 18 received Ad26.COV2.S at low or high dose, single or two shots; about five received placebo; per-sample allocation not given. On day 63 after the first injection, vaccine and placebo recipients gave samples. Sequencing was performed on peripheral blood, taken in a trial of Ad26.COV2.S vaccine versus placebo. These receptors came from a person between 18 and 60 years old who received the Ad26.COV2.S COVID-19 vaccine or a placebo.

The rearrangement joins TRBV2 to TRBJ1-1; no clear D gene. V lost 3 bases and J lost 9, with 14 bases in between. CDR3 size: 13 residues. Germline CDR1 SNHLY, CDR2 FYNNEI. As DNA, the CDR3 is TGTGCCAGCAGTGAGGCCAGAGTACCTCAAGCTTTCTTT. Its protein is CASSEARVPQAFF. Based on the CDR3 plus reference TRBV2 and TRBJ1-1, the full variable domain is EPEVTQTPSHQVTQMGQEVILRCVPISNHLYFYWYRQILGQKVEFLVSFYNNEISEKSEIFDDQFSVERPDGSNFTLKIRSTKLEDSAMYFCASSEARVPQAFFGQGTRLTVV.

CDR3 nucleotide sequence: TGTGCCAGCAGTTACTCCCCTGGGGGCTACAATGAGCAGTTCTTC. Residues: CASSYSPGGYNEQFF. The chain combines TRBV6-6 with TRBJ2-1, with D tentatively TRBD1 or TRBD2 (5 bases each). This CDR3 contains 15 residues. In germline, CDR1 is MNHNY, CDR2 SVGAGI (reference sequence). V lost 0 bases, J lost 3 bases, and 9 bases lay in between.

CDR3 coding DNA: TGTGCCAGCAGCCTCTGGGCCGCACAGACCTACGAGCAGTACTTC. This codes for CASSLWAAQTYEQYF. The chain uses TRBV5-4 and TRBJ2-7; D not resolved. Trimming removed 4 bases from V and 2 bases from J, with 16 bases in between. Germline CDR1 and CDR2: SGHNT and YYREEE (reference sequence). The CDR3 totals 15 residues.

This clone was counted only a few times. The chain combines TRBV10-3 with TRBJ1-1; 7 nucleotides match TRBD1. J was trimmed by 2 bases and V by 10 bases; bases with no gene match: 7. This CDR3 has 13 amino acids. Germline V gene data show CDR1 as ENHRY and CDR2 as SYGVKD. CDR3 coding DNA: TGTGCCACCGCGGACAGGCCAAACACTGAAGCTTTCTTT. It specifies CATADRPNTEAFF.

This clone has just a few counts. The chain links TRBV7-8 to TRBJ2-1; D gene unclear. From germline, CDR1 is SGHVS and CDR2 FQNEAQ. The CDR3 is 12 amino acids. V was pared by 1 base and J by 6 bases, with 4 bases between. CDR3 DNA sequence: TGTGCCAGCAGCTTAGACCCCAATGAGCAGTTCTTC. Its translation is CASSLDPNEQFF.

V is TRBV28 and J is TRBJ1-1; no firm D call. Germline CDR1 is MDHEN and CDR2 is SYDVKM. The CDR3 loop spans 14 amino acids. V was cut by 7 bases and J by 8 bases, with 20 bases left in between. The CDR3 sequence is CASKKGLLLGEAFF. Written as DNA, the CDR3 is TGTGCCAGCAAAAAGGGCCTGCTATTGGGGGAAGCTTTCTTT.